The text below deals with one T cell receptor (beta chain). This clonotype was seen a handful of times. Its antigen has not been determined. No much larger clonotype is one base removed from it; base qualities were not supplied. The library was prepared using 5' RACE. Sequencing relied on an Illumina HiSeq 2500. A second PCR of roughly 7 to 11 cycles was performed with a sample-barcoded 5' primer and a J-beta primer mix. Each TCR beta cDNA molecule received a unique molecular identifier from a template-switch 5' adaptor carrying 12 random nucleotides. At least 2.5 million CDR3-containing paired-end reads were obtained from each sample. First-strand cDNA was synthesized from all RNA with the Mint cDNA synthesis kit, primed by a TRBC-specific oligonucleotide. Following uracil-DNA glycosylase treatment, a first 18-cycle PCR with universal primers M1SS and BC2_uni_R was performed on all cDNA. For the original study's pipeline: For normalization, 1 million high-quality reads were randomly selected from each sample, with every read carrying a distinct molecular identifier. Reads with shared molecular identifiers were discarded instead of being binned into consensus sequences. MiTCR, with a Q25 quality threshold and the strictest error-elimination algorithm, was used for CDR3 identification, clonotype clustering and error correction. Lower-bound total TCR beta diversity was estimated with a nonparametric unseen species model using Euler transformation. In TCRdb, the public reads were trimmed at Q25 with fastp and aligned with MiXCR, with productive beta chains retained. Each record represents a unique CDR3 protein, reported with the most common genes and DNA among its rows. The V and J calls shown here were made by TCRdb, not taken from the authors' results. This sample comprises about a million distinct CDR3 sequences, more than 30% of them detected only once. Clones ranked in the top ten supply about 12% of the sample.

This record comes from a study of blood T cells in healthy people across ages (dated by TCRdb to between 2015 and 2016). About the study as a whole: In model experiments, template switching captured about one uniquely barcoded TCR beta cDNA molecule for every two T cells. The donors were split into four age groups: young (average around 15 years), middle-aged (about 40), aged (62) and long-lived (under 85). The study analyzed two additional independent replicas of 1 million unique cDNA reads from the same blood draw for two donors, one aged 18 to 29 and one aged 80 or older. Age-related changes in TCR beta repertoire diversity were measured in the study by deep sequencing normalized with unique cDNA molecular identifiers. To avoid experimental bias, donors of different ages were spread randomly across the sequencing lanes.

The approximately 39 donors, aged about 6 to 90 years, were systemically healthy Caucasian individuals from Russia. Each donor gave about 10 milliliters of peripheral blood, drawn into EDTA-treated Vacutainer tubes. Ficoll-Paque density-gradient centrifugation was used to isolate PBMCs, with at least 6.5 million obtained per sample. Trizol reagent was used to extract total RNA from the PBMCs, yielding at least 5.5 micrograms per sample. Naive CD45RAhigh/CD27high T cell percentages were measured by flow cytometry on a PBMC aliquot from every donor. The investigation overall reported the following: The percentage of naive T cells measured by flow cytometry correlated strongly with observed TCR beta diversity. Conclusive comparison of naive and antigen-experienced compartments was prevented by the profiling of bulk unsorted PBMCs. Compared with the aged group, the long-lived group had more naive CD4+ T cells, fewer expanded clones and increased TCR diversity, a pattern suggesting age selection. Estimates of total diversity based on one million sequenced T cells were considered lower bounds and underestimates. Because the CMV infection status of the donors was unknown, age-related changes in expanded clonotypes may potentially have been confounded. As age increased, observed TCR beta diversity per million T cells dropped in a roughly linear way, and a significant reduction was already evident by age approximately 40.

The sample was blood. The receptor comes from a man aged 18-30 years in good health.

The bases are TGTGCCAGCAGTTTCATCGGGACTAGCGGGGGGGCTAGTAATGAGCAGTACTTC. The encoded protein is CASSFIGTSGGASNEQYF. The sequence is built from TRBV27 and TRBJ2-7, and 16 junction bases match TRBD2. As encoded in the germline V gene (reference sequence), CDR1 is MNHEY while CDR2 is SMNVEV. V is trimmed back by 3 bases and J by 7 bases, and the junction contains 12 bases that no gene match accounts for. The CDR3 numbers 18 residues from cysteine through phenylalanine. This entry keeps only the CDR3 DNA: 54 bases, framed from base 1.